Following are 13 T cell receptor beta chains from one sample sequenced in a study of regulatory T cells in long-lasting Graves disease. Time point defined: persistent/refractory GD, antithyroid drugs over 5 years with positive TRAb. Making the TCR library involved RNA that had been extracted from PBMCs. CDR3 regions were amplified by Arm-PCR using iRepertoire HTBI primers to build TCR beta libraries. TCRdb ran MiXCR on the multiplex PCR reads and lists one entry per CDR3 protein. The sample holds over 450,000 distinct CDR3 sequences, around a fifth seen once. The specimen was peripheral blood mononuclear cells (PBMCs), collected when the disease was refractory, from a patient treated with antithyroid drugs. The receptors originated from a female donor with Graves disease.

This clonotype was seen many times. The chain joins TRBV6-2 or TRBV6-3 to TRBJ2-5, with 10 nucleotides matching TRBD1. The CDR3 is 13 residues long. Germline V lookup: CDR1 MNHEY, CDR2 SVGEGT. J lost 4 bases, V lost 4 bases, and 0 bases had no gene match. The CDR3 nucleotides read TGTGCCAGCAGTTGGACAGGGGGAGAGACCCAGTACTTC. This encodes CASSWTGGETQYF.

This clonotype was counted ten times or more. This sequence joins TRBV20-1 and TRBJ1-4; possible D gene TRBD1, 6 bases. The V end was cut by 5 bases, the J end by 6 bases, with 16 bases between. The CDR3 contains 14 residues. CDR1 is DFQATT, CDR2 SNEGSKA, per germline (reference sequence). As DNA, the CDR3 is TGCAGTGCTCCTCGGGACACCGGAGATGAAAAACTGTTTTTT. It yields the protein CSAPRDTGDEKLFF.

There are many counts of this clonotype. V gene TRBV2 combines with J gene TRBJ1-6; D unresolved. There are 13 residues in the CDR3. The germline V gene encodes CDR1 SNHLY and CDR2 FYNNEI. V was shortened by 1 base and J by 11 bases, with 9 bases between the two germline ends. CDR3 nucleotide sequence: TGTGCCAGCAGTGAAGAAGAGTCGACACCCCTCCACTTT. Its translation is CASSEEESTPLHF.

This clonotype came up many times. The V and J genes are TRBV12-5 and TRBJ2-7, with D unclear. Germline V gene sequence: CDR1 LGHNT, CDR2 FRNRAP. The germline V and J ends were trimmed by 5 bases and 2 bases, with 10 bases remaining between them. This CDR3 has 13 residues. The CDR3 is CASGIDRTYEQYF. The CDR3 DNA sequence: TGTGCTAGTGGTATTGACCGGACCTACGAGCAGTACTTC.

This clonotype was counted many times. The chain combines TRBV28 with TRBJ1-2, with D maybe TRBD1 (6 bases). CDR1 MDHEN and CDR2 SYDVKM come from the germline V gene. The V gene lost 3 bases and the J gene lost 2 bases, with 13 bases spanning the gap. The CDR3 is 15 residues long. CDR3 in DNA: TGTGCCAGCAGTTTGATTACAGGGACCAACTATGGCTACACCTTC. It yields the protein CASSLITGTNYGYTF.

This clonotype was counted many times. The CDR3 DNA follows: TGCGCCAGTACAACCTCAGGGATAATGCGTGGCTACACCTTC. Protein sequence: CASTTSGIMRGYTF. V gene TRBV5-1 combines with J gene TRBJ1-2; a weak D match, TRBD1 (5 bases). Germline V gene lookup returns CDR1 SGHRS and CDR2 YFSETQ. The CDR3 covers 14 residues. Trimming stripped 8 bases from V and 7 bases from J, with 21 bases between. Together with reference TRBV5-1 and TRBJ1-2, the CDR3 gives the full variable domain: KAGVTQTPRYLIKTRGQQVTLSCSPISGHRSVSWYQQTPGQGLQFLFEYFSETQRNKGNFPGRFSGRQFSNSRSEMNVSTLELGDSALYLCASTTSGIMRGYTFGSGTRLTVV.

Ten or more counts support this clonotype. The gene calls are TRBV6-9 and TRBJ2-7; 9 bases fit TRBD2. This CDR3 contains 17 residues. The V gene's germline CDR1 is MNHGY and CDR2 SVAAGI. The J segment lost 9 bases and the V segment lost 4 bases, leaving 19 bases of the junction unmatched. CDR3 bases: TGTGCCAGCAGTTCTTCTCCTAGCGGGAAGTTTCTACGCGGGCAGTACTTC. Translated, it gives CASSSSPSGKFLRGQYF.

This chain connects TRBV24-1 to TRBJ2-3; D is perhaps TRBD1 (5 bases). V lost 4 bases and J lost 3, with 10 bases in between. The germline gives CDR1 KGHDR, CDR2 SFDVKD. CDR3 length equals 14 residues. CDR3 coding DNA: TGTGCCACCAGTGAATTAGGGGCTACAGATACGCAGTATTTT. It translates to CATSELGATDTQYF.

The chain joins TRBV11-1 to TRBJ1-1; D might be TRBD1 (6 bases). The CDR3 is 14 residues long. The V end lost 0 bases, the J end lost 6 bases, and 11 bases lay between the germline ends. CDR1 and CDR2 from the germline V gene are SGHAT and FQDESV (reference sequence). CDR3 amino acids: CASSLAQGSAEAFF. In DNA, the CDR3 is TGTGCCAGCAGCTTAGCACAGGGAAGCGCTGAAGCTTTCTTT.

This sequence joins TRBV7-6 and TRBJ2-1, with D possibly called TRBD1 or TRBD2 (5 bases each). Germline CDR1 reads SGHVS; CDR2 reads FNYEAQ. V dropped 1 base and J dropped 9 bases, with 19 bases sitting between them. This CDR3 region has 16 residues. CDR3 amino acids: CASSLGGGAGLGEQFF. The CDR3 bases are TGTGCCAGCAGCTTAGGAGGTGGGGCGGGCCTGGGTGAGCAGTTCTTC.

This clonotype was detected many times. V usage is TRBV2 and J usage is TRBJ1-6; 7 bases map to TRBD1. The CDR3 loop spans 15 amino acids. Germline V gene lookup returns CDR1 SNHLY and CDR2 FYNNEI. The ends lost 8 bases at V and 7 bases at J; junction bases unmatched: 11. The CDR3 reads CASRDRGQENSPLHF. The DNA for the CDR3 is TGTGCCAGCCGGGACCGAGGACAGGAAAATTCACCCCTCCACTTT.

This clonotype was detected ten times or more. This rearrangement joins TRBV28 to TRBJ1-6, with a weak D call TRBD1 (6 bases). CDR3 length: 16 amino acids. With 3 bases removed from V and 2 bases from J, the gap between germline ends came to 11 bases. Germline loops: CDR1 MDHEN, CDR2 SYDVKM. The CDR3 sequence: CASSFDGGAYNSPLHF. The CDR3 bases are TGTGCCAGCAGTTTTGATGGGGGCGCCTATAATTCACCCCTCCACTTT. Full variable domain (rest looked up from reference TRBV28 and TRBJ1-6): DVKVTQSSRYLVKRTGEKVFLECVQDMDHENMFWYRQDPGLGLRLIYFSYDVKMKEKGDIPEGYSVSREKKERFSLILESASTNQTSMYLCASSFDGGAYNSPLHFGNGTRLTVT.

This clonotype has more than one count but fewer than ten. The rearrangement uses TRBV7-9 and TRBJ2-5; tentative D call: TRBD1 (6 bases). V lost 1 base, J lost 3 bases, and 15 bases lay in between. CDR1 is SEHNR, CDR2 FQNEAQ, per germline (reference sequence). The CDR3 covers 16 residues. The CDR3 is CASSLESGTKKETQYF. The CDR3 DNA is TGTGCCAGCAGCTTAGAATCGGGGACAAAGAAAGAGACCCAGTACTTC. The full variable domain, rest sourced from reference TRBV7-9 and TRBJ2-5, is DTGVSQNPRHKITKRGQNVTFRCDPISEHNRLYWYRQTLGQGPEFLTYFQNEAQLEKSRLLSDRFSAERPKGSFSTLEIQRTEQGDSAMYLCASSLESGTKKETQYFGPGTRLLVL.